The 32 T cell receptor beta chains presented below share a single source sample, sequenced in a study of T cell clones after liver transplantation. The protocol was immunoSEQ multiplex PCR, while the TCRdb copy is restricted to in-frame clones and leaves out a portion. The sample lists around 20,000 clones, around 90% occurring once. The specimen was CD8+ T cells from blood, collected before liver transplant. The receptors stem from a human donor who received a liver transplant.

The chain joins TRBV2 to TRBJ2-7, with a possible D match to TRBD2 (5 bases). The length of the CDR3 is 21 residues. Germline V lookup: CDR1 SNHLY, CDR2 FYNNEI. The V gene lost 5 bases and the J gene lost 2 bases, with 34 bases spanning the gap. CDR3 in DNA: TGTGCCAGCAGTCGCGGGCTACCTCAGGTCATAACATCGTACGGTGCCTACGAGCAGTACTTC. Its translation: CASSRGLPQVITSYGAYEQYF.

In DNA, the CDR3 is TGTGCCAGCAGCTTGGGCAGAGCAGCAACTAATGAAAAACTGTTTTTT. This gives the protein CASSLGRAATNEKLFF. The chain carries TRBV5-6 and TRBJ1-4; D ambiguous. V was trimmed by 0 bases and J by 0 bases, leaving 9 bases between them. CDR3 length equals 16 residues. Germline V gives CDR1 SGHDT, CDR2 YYEEEE. The variable domain in full, completed from reference TRBV5-6 and TRBJ1-4, reads DAGVTQSPTHLIKTRGQQVTLRCSPKSGHDTVSWYQQALGQGPQFIFQYYEEEERQRGNFPDRFSGHQFPNYSSELNVNALLLGDSALYLCASSLGRAATNEKLFFGSGTQLSVL.

The rearrangement joins TRBV5-1 to TRBJ2-3; the match to TRBD2 covers 8 bases. V gave up 1 base and J gave up 4 bases; unmatched junction bases: 11. Germline lookup yields CDR1 SGHRS and CDR2 YFSETQ. There are 17 residues in the CDR3. The CDR3 region is CASSLTGGRSRSDTQYF. CDR3 DNA sequence: TGCGCCAGCAGCTTGACTGGCGGGAGGAGTCGGTCAGATACGCAGTATTTT. The full variable domain, rest sourced from reference TRBV5-1 and TRBJ2-3, is KAGVTQTPRYLIKTRGQQVTLSCSPISGHRSVSWYQQTPGQGLQFLFEYFSETQRNKGNFPGRFSGRQFSNSRSEMNVSTLELGDSALYLCASSLTGGRSRSDTQYFGPGTRLTVL.

This sequence joins TRBV11-2 and TRBJ2-1, with 10 bases aligning to TRBD2. CDR1 SGHAT and CDR2 FQNNGV come from the germline V gene. The CDR3 contains 16 residues. Losses at the gene ends were 1 base for V and 5 bases for J; bases not matched to a gene: 5. CDR3 region: CASSLVGTSVHNEQFF. The CDR3 region has the DNA TGTGCCAGCAGCTTAGTGGGGACTAGCGTCCACAATGAGCAGTTCTTC.

The chain links TRBV27 to TRBJ2-3; the D is unclear. Germline-derived CDR1 and CDR2 are MNHEY and SMNVEV (reference sequence). The CDR3 covers 13 residues. V lost 3 bases and J 1 base, leaving 5 bases between the germline ends. The CDR3 bases are TGTGCCAGCAGTTTGGATGGCACAGATACGCAGTATTTT. This encodes CASSLDGTDTQYF.

The chain employs TRBV27 and TRBJ2-1; D may be TRBD2 (6 bases). V lost 6 bases to trimming and J lost 4 bases, with 16 bases between them. Per germline, CDR1 MNHEY and CDR2 SMNVEV (reference sequence). The CDR3 consists of 15 residues. CDR3 in DNA: TGTGCCAGCAGCTTAGGCAGCGGGTCTTACAATGAGCAGTTCTTC. It encodes CASSLGSGSYNEQFF.

J is TRBJ1-5 and V is TRBV7-8; D uncertain. This CDR3 has 17 residues. With 6 bases removed from V and 0 bases from J, the gap between germline ends came to 18 bases. Germline V lookup: CDR1 SGHVS, CDR2 FQNEAQ. The CDR3 protein is CASSPGREGYSNQPQHF. CDR3 coding DNA: TGTGCCAGCAGTCCTGGACGCGAGGGTTATAGCAATCAGCCCCAGCATTTT. Looking up the rest from reference TRBV7-8 and TRBJ1-5 gives the full variable domain: GAGVSQSPRYKVAKRGQDVALRCDPISGHVSLFWYQQALGQGPEFLTYFQNEAQLDKSGLPSDRFFAERPEGSVSTLKIQRTQQEDSAVYLCASSPGREGYSNQPQHFGDGTRLSIL.

The J gene is TRBJ2-1, the V gene TRBV27; maybe TRBD2 (6 bases). V lost 9 bases and J lost 4, with 16 bases in between. The CDR3 spans 14 residues. CDR1 is MNHEY and CDR2 is SMNVEV in the germline V gene (reference sequence). The CDR3 nucleotides are TGTGCCAGTCGGGAAGCGGCGGGATACAATGAGCAGTTCTTC. Translated: CASREAAGYNEQFF.

This chain connects TRBV4-3 to TRBJ2-5; possible D gene TRBD1, 6 bases. V shed 5 bases and J shed 2 bases, with 12 bases lying between them. From germline, CDR1 is LGHNA and CDR2 YSLEER. This CDR3 comprises 14 residues. The CDR3 region is CASSYSQGQETQYF. In nucleotides, the CDR3 is TGCGCCAGCAGCTATAGTCAGGGGCAAGAGACCCAGTACTTC.

This clone was observed a handful of times. V usage is TRBV18 and J usage is TRBJ2-7; D unclear. The V gene lost 1 base and the J gene lost 7 bases, with 8 bases spanning the gap. This CDR3 contains 12 residues. The germline CDR1 and CDR2 sequences are KGHSH and LQKENI. Written as DNA, the CDR3 is TGTGCCAGCTCACCACAGAGGATAGAGCAGTACTTC. This translates into CASSPQRIEQYF.

The chain carries TRBV7-6 and TRBJ2-5, with 11 positions matching TRBD2. The CDR3 extends over 16 amino acids. J lost 4 bases, V lost 5 bases, and 9 bases had no gene match. CDR1 and CDR2 from the germline V gene are SGHVS and FNYEAQ. The CDR3 region is CASSTRWGTSGETQYF. Here the CDR3 DNA reads TGTGCCAGCAGCACCCGGTGGGGGACTAGCGGAGAGACCCAGTACTTC.

This chain joins TRBV19 and TRBJ2-1; tentative D call: TRBD2 (6 bases). CDR3 length: 14 amino acids. Germline assignment: CDR1 LNHDA and CDR2 SQIVND (reference sequence). V lost 3 bases, J lost 6 bases, and 12 bases lay in between. CDR3 region: CASSMSGGFNEQFF. CDR3 DNA sequence: TGTGCCAGTAGTATGAGTGGAGGGTTCAATGAGCAGTTCTTC.

The genes are TRBV6-5 and TRBJ2-2; D possibly matches TRBD1 or TRBD2 (5 bases each). Trimming pared 0 bases from V and 6 bases from J, leaving 11 bases between. CDR1 is MNHEY and CDR2 is SVGAGI in the germline V gene. The CDR3 is 15 residues long. CDR3 protein: CASSYSGESAGELFF. The CDR3 nucleotides are TGTGCCAGCAGTTACTCGGGGGAGTCGGCCGGGGAGCTGTTTTTT.

The rearrangement joins TRBV9 to TRBJ2-7; tentatively, D is TRBD1 or TRBD2 (5 bases each). The CDR3 is 13 residues long. The V end was cut by 4 bases, the J end by 2 bases, with 10 bases between. CDR1 is SGDLS and CDR2 is YYNGEE in the germline V gene. The CDR3 region has the DNA TGTGCCAGCAGCTCGGGACGGACCTACGAGCAGTACTTC. Encoded protein: CASSSGRTYEQYF.

The chain uses TRBV18 and TRBJ2-3, with unresolved D. The CDR3 sequence is 17 residues long. Trimming removed 5 bases from V and 0 bases from J, with 18 bases in between. The V gene's germline CDR1 is KGHSH and CDR2 LQKENI. In DNA form, the CDR3 reads TGTGCCAGCTCAACTCCCACCCTAAGCGCTAGCACAGATACGCAGTATTTT. It yields the protein CASSTPTLSASTDTQYF. Supplemented by reference TRBV18 and TRBJ2-3, the full variable domain reads NAGVMQNPRHLVRRRGQEARLRCSPMKGHSHVYWYRQLPEEGLKFMVYLQKENIIDESGMPKERFSAEFPKEGPSILRIQQVVRGDSAAYFCASSTPTLSASTDTQYFGPGTRLTVL.

This clone occurred a few times. The CDR3 protein is CASSRVTDRAGETQYF. For the CDR3, the DNA is TGTGCCAGCAGCAGGGTTACGGACAGGGCGGGCGAGACCCAGTACTTC. The J gene is TRBJ2-5, the V gene TRBV5-6, with 8 bases matching TRBD1. The V segment lost 4 bases and the J segment 5 bases; nucleotides outside the gene matches: 13. CDR1 is SGHDT and CDR2 is YYEEEE in the germline V gene. This CDR3 is built from 16 residues.

This chain joins TRBV5-1 and TRBJ1-2; the D gene is possibly TRBD1 (5 bases). The V gene lost 6 bases and the J gene lost 3 bases, with 12 bases spanning the gap. This CDR3 comprises 13 residues. From germline, CDR1 is SGHRS and CDR2 YFSETQ. DNA of the CDR3: TGCGCCAGCACCGGGGACGCCTACTATGGCTACACCTTC. Translating gives CASTGDAYYGYTF.

The chain has TRBV10-2 and TRBJ2-7; D remains unclear. Trimming took off 3 bases at V and 3 bases at J, with 9 bases between the two ends. CDR3 length equals 13 residues. Per the germline V gene, CDR1 is WSHSY and CDR2 is SAAADI. The CDR3 DNA sequence: TGCGCCAGCAGTGATCTGCGGATCTACGAGCAGTACTTC. Protein: CASSDLRIYEQYF.

The J gene is TRBJ2-7, the V gene TRBV6-1, with TRBD1 identical over 9 bases. The CDR3 consists of 15 residues. V lost 6 bases and J lost 3; bases outside the gene matches: 9. Germline loops: CDR1 MNHNS, CDR2 SASEGT. In nucleotides, the CDR3 is TGTGCCAGCAGGGTGGGGACAGGGATCTACTACGAGCAGTACTTC. It encodes CASRVGTGIYYEQYF.

J is TRBJ2-3 and V is TRBV27, with a weak D call TRBD2 (6 bases). Germline loops: CDR1 MNHEY, CDR2 SMNVEV (reference sequence). This CDR3 has 14 residues. The V gene lost 7 bases and the J gene lost 2 bases, with 13 bases spanning the gap. CDR3 in amino acids: CASKPADYTDTQYF. In nucleotides, the CDR3 is TGTGCCAGCAAGCCAGCGGACTACACAGATACGCAGTATTTT.

This clone has just one count. The chain has TRBV7-6 and TRBJ2-7; D is perhaps TRBD1 (6 bases). Germline V lookup: CDR1 SGHVS, CDR2 FNYEAQ. CDR3 length: 12 amino acids. Trimming stripped 3 bases from V and 6 bases from J, with 9 bases between. CDR3 sequence: CASSFLGGEQYF. Here the CDR3 DNA reads TGTGCCAGCAGCTTCCTAGGGGGCGAGCAGTACTTC.

This chain uses TRBV28 with TRBJ2-3; D not resolved. The CDR3 is 18 amino acids. Germline CDR1 MDHEN, CDR2 SYDVKM. The V and J ends lost 2 bases and 0 bases respectively, with 18 bases between them. CDR3 residues: CASSLDARLAESTDTQYF. CDR3 DNA sequence: TGTGCCAGCAGTTTAGACGCGCGTCTCGCCGAGAGCACAGATACGCAGTATTTT.

This clone was observed once. This rearrangement joins TRBV4-1 to TRBJ2-7; a weak D match, TRBD1 (5 bases). Germline V lookup: CDR1 MGHRA, CDR2 YSYEKL. The V gene lost 2 bases and the J gene lost 1 base, with 6 bases spanning the gap. CDR3 length equals 13 residues. DNA of the CDR3: TGCGCCAGCAGCCAAAGGGGTTCCTACGAGCAGTACTTC. The encoded protein is CASSQRGSYEQYF.

The chain has TRBV27 and TRBJ2-7; 9 nucleotides agree with TRBD1. Germline V CDR1 and CDR2: MNHEY, SMNVEV (reference sequence). This CDR3 has 18 residues. Losses at the gene ends were 2 bases for V and 2 bases for J; bases not matched to a gene: 13. The CDR3 loop reads CASSLVPGQGKNPYEQYF. In DNA form, the CDR3 reads TGTGCCAGCAGTTTAGTCCCGGGACAGGGTAAAAACCCCTACGAGCAGTACTTC.

This clone has just a few counts. V is TRBV5-1 and J is TRBJ1-1, with a tentative D call TRBD1 (5 bases). The length of the CDR3 is 16 residues. Deletions cut 4 bases from V and 0 bases from J, with 16 bases between. Germline CDR1 and CDR2: SGHRS and YFSETQ. The CDR3 sequence: CASSPTGTGLNTEAFF. CDR3 DNA sequence: TGCGCCAGCAGCCCTACCGGGACGGGATTGAACACTGAAGCTTTCTTT.

The chain couples TRBV28 to TRBJ1-1, with a possible D match to TRBD1 (6 bases). The germline V gene has CDR1 MDHEN and CDR2 SYDVKM. This CDR3 is built from 14 residues. The V and J ends lost 6 bases and 4 bases respectively, with 15 bases between them. CDR3 nucleotides: TGTGCCAGCAGCCGGCGAACAGGGATCACTGAAGCTTTCTTT. Protein product: CASSRRTGITEAFF.

This rearrangement joins TRBV19 to TRBJ1-5; perhaps TRBD1 as D (5 bases). The CDR3 is 15 residues long. The V and J ends lost 5 bases and 1 base respectively, with 12 bases between them. In germline, CDR1 is LNHDA, CDR2 SQIVND (reference sequence). CDR3 in amino acids: CASSFPGPSNQPQHF. DNA for the CDR3: TGTGCCAGTAGTTTTCCAGGGCCAAGCAATCAGCCCCAGCATTTT. Looking up the rest from reference TRBV19 and TRBJ1-5 gives the full variable domain: DGGITQSPKYLFRKEGQNVTLSCEQNLNHDAMYWYRQDPGQGLRLIYYSQIVNDFQKGDIAEGYSVSREKKESFPLTVTSAQKNPTAFYLCASSFPGPSNQPQHFGDGTRLSIL.

This sequence joins TRBV19 and TRBJ1-3, with D tentatively TRBD1 (5 bases). This CDR3 has 14 residues. V was cut by 9 bases and J by 4 bases, with 16 bases left in between. CDR1 is LNHDA and CDR2 is SQIVND in the germline V gene (reference sequence). The CDR3: CASTSWGYGNTIYF. As DNA, the CDR3 is TGTGCCAGCACCTCATGGGGGTACGGAAACACCATATATTTT.

The chain has TRBV19 and TRBJ1-5; 7 positions agree with TRBD1. Germline loops: CDR1 LNHDA, CDR2 SQIVND (reference sequence). After removal of 2 bases from V and 5 bases from J, the junction contained 3 bases not matched to a gene. This CDR3 contains 14 residues. CDR3 DNA: TGTGCCAGTAGTATAAGGGGGCTCGATCAGCCCCAGCATTTT. Protein sequence: CASSIRGLDQPQHF.

This chain uses TRBV5-6 with TRBJ1-1; D might be TRBD1 (5 bases). Trimming took off 1 base at V and 3 bases at J, with 19 bases between the two ends. The CDR3 runs to 17 residues. Germline CDR1 is SGHDT and CDR2 is YYEEEE. The CDR3 spells CASSLTDGSPGHTEAFF. CDR3 nucleotides: TGTGCCAGCAGCTTGACGGACGGCTCCCCGGGGCACACTGAAGCTTTCTTT. The full variable domain, in which reference TRBV5-6 and TRBJ1-1 provide the parts outside the CDR3, is DAGVTQSPTHLIKTRGQQVTLRCSPKSGHDTVSWYQQALGQGPQFIFQYYEEEERQRGNFPDRFSGHQFPNYSSELNVNALLLGDSALYLCASSLTDGSPGHTEAFFGQGTRLTVV.

The chain employs TRBV28 and TRBJ2-7; D remains ambiguous. This CDR3 has 13 residues. Germline values: CDR1 MDHEN, CDR2 SYDVKM. The ends were cut back, 5 bases at V and 4 bases at J, with 12 bases in the middle. Here the CDR3 DNA reads TGTGCCAGCAGTCGACAACATAAATACGAGCAGTACTTC. It encodes CASSRQHKYEQYF.

This clone qualifies as medium-sized. This chain uses TRBV27 with TRBJ2-7, with 9 bases lining up with TRBD1. Per the germline V gene, CDR1 is MNHEY and CDR2 is SMNVEV (reference sequence). J gave up 5 bases and V 2 bases, and 1 base lay outside the gene matches. CDR3 length equals 13 residues. The CDR3 here is CASSLGQGHEQYF. The CDR3 coding sequence is TGTGCCAGCAGTTTAGGACAGGGGCACGAGCAGTACTTC.